This is a list of T cell receptor beta chains from one sample in a study of cytomegalovirus exposure and HLA in healthy donors. Here immunoSEQ multiplex PCR was the method, and the copy in TCRdb shows in-frame clones only, minus some. The sample records 100,000 to 150,000 clones, about 81% being singletons. The sequenced material came from PBMCs. The receptors come from a woman aged 40 to 50 in good health and CMV-seropositive. The CDR3 runs from the conserved cysteine through the conserved F or W. The D gene is left open where the match is weak. Only some rows state a clone size, as once, few, many or a class for expanded clones.

.	TRBV5-1	.	TRBJ1-5	TGCGCCAGCAGCTTAGGGCAGGGGATCAATCAGCCCCAGCATTTT	CASSLGQGINQPQHF
.	TRBV10-3	.	TRBJ1-5	TGTGCCATCAGAAGTCAGAGCAATCAGCCCCAGCATTTT	CAIRSQSNQPQHF
.	TRBV29-1	TRBD2	TRBJ2-1	TGCAGCGTTGATTCCAGCGGGAGTGGGTATGAGCAGTTCTTC	CSVDSSGSGYEQFF
.	TRBV2	.	TRBJ1-1	TGTGCCAGCGGGGGGTCGGGGCAGAACATGAACACTGAAGCTTTCTTT	CASGGSGQNMNTEAFF
.	TRBV2	TRBD2	TRBJ2-7	TGTGCCAGCACCGGACTAGCGGGGGCGGGGGAGCAGTACTTC	CASTGLAGAGEQYF
once	TRBV29-1	TRBD1	TRBJ2-3	TGCAGCGTTCCAGGGGGCGCATGGTCAGATACGCAGTATTTT	CSVPGGAWSDTQYF
.	TRBV18	TRBD1	TRBJ2-5	TGTGCCAGCTCACCGGGACAGTACCAAGAGACCCAGTACTTC	CASSPGQYQETQYF
once	TRBV7-8	.	TRBJ2-3	TGTGCCAGCAGTACAGGTACAGATACGCAGTATTTT	CASSTGTDTQYF
.	TRBV19	.	TRBJ1-2	TGTGCCAGTAGTATAGAGGTCAGGCCTAACTATGGCTACACCTTC	CASSIEVRPNYGYTF
.	TRBV6-5	.	TRBJ2-3	TGTGCCAGCAGTATCTCCGGGGTGAGGGAGGATACGCAGTATTTT	CASSISGVREDTQYF
.	TRBV5-1	.	TRBJ2-1	TGCGCCAGCAGCCCGTCTACGGGGGGCGGGTACAATGAGCAGTTCTTC	CASSPSTGGGYNEQFF
.	TRBV9	.	TRBJ1-2	TGTGCCAGCAGCGTAGCCGGGGGTGCGGAGGGCTACACCTTC	CASSVAGGAEGYTF
.	TRBV19	.	TRBJ1-1	TGTGCCAGTAGTCCCACTCCTGAAGCTTTCTTT	CASSPTPEAFF
.	TRBV7-2	TRBD1	TRBJ2-5	TGTGCCAGCAGCGCCCTGGCAGGGGGTGAGACCCAGTACTTC	CASSALAGGETQYF
.	TRBV28	TRBD1	TRBJ1-2	TGTGCCAGCAGTTTTAGAGGGGGCTGTGGCTACACCTTC	CASSFRGGCGYTF
.	TRBV4-1	TRBD1	TRBJ2-2	TGCGCCAGCAGCTTGCTACCCGGGACAGGGGGCGGGAACACCGGGGAGCTGTTTTTT	CASSLLPGTGGGNTGELFF
.	TRBV15	.	TRBJ1-6	TGTGCCACCAGCAGGGGAGTTAATTCACCCCTCCACTTT	CATSRGVNSPLHF
.	TRBV18	TRBD1	TRBJ1-5	TGTGCCAGTTCACTACGGACAGGAGTAGAACAGCCCCAGCATTTT	CASSLRTGVEQPQHF
.	TRBV28	TRBD1	TRBJ1-4	TGTGCCAGCAGTCCTCGGACAGGGGGTAATGAAAAACTGTTTTTT	CASSPRTGGNEKLFF
.	TRBV7-9	TRBD1	TRBJ2-7	TGTGCCAGCAGCTTAGCGGGCGGTCAGGGGGCTATGGGCGAGCAGTACTTC	CASSLAGGQGAMGEQYF
.	TRBV6-6	TRBD1	TRBJ1-2	TGTGCCAGCAGTTGGACCACGGGACAGGGATATGGCTACACCTTC	CASSWTTGQGYGYTF
once	TRBV6-4	.	TRBJ1-1	TGTGCCAGCAGTGACGGTACAGGGATGAACACTGAAGCTTTCTTT	CASSDGTGMNTEAFF
few	TRBV5-6	.	TRBJ1-5	TGTGCCAGCAGTTGGGCTAGCAATCAGCCCCAGCATTTT	CASSWASNQPQHF
.	TRBV11-2	.	TRBJ1-2	TGTGCCAGCAGCTTAACAGGGCTCTATGGCTACACCTTC	CASSLTGLYGYTF
.	TRBV7-7	.	TRBJ1-1	TGTGCTAGCAGCCCCGGCCAGGGGAGCACTGAAGCTTTCTTT	CASSPGQGSTEAFF
few	TRBV9	.	TRBJ2-5	TGTGCCAGCAGCGCAGGACAGTCCTGGGAGACCCAGTACTTC	CASSAGQSWETQYF
.	TRBV25-1	.	TRBJ2-1	TGTGCCAGCGGGAGGCCCAACAATGAGCAGTTCTTC	CASGRPNNEQFF
.	TRBV9	TRBD1	TRBJ1-4	TGTGCCAGCAGCGCCCAGGGGGCTGGTAATGAAAAACTGTTTTTT	CASSAQGAGNEKLFF
.	TRBV28	.	TRBJ2-7	TGTGCCAGCAGTTTAGAAGGTCGGCGGCTTTTAGGCGAGCAGTACTTC	CASSLEGRRLLGEQYF
.	TRBV4-1	.	TRBJ2-3	TGCGCCAGCAGCCAAGAAGGGGTAGCGGTCACAGATACGCAGTATTTT	CASSQEGVAVTDTQYF
.	TRBV7-2	.	TRBJ1-4	TGTGCCAGCAGCCGTAGCGCGGGGTCTAATGAAAAACTGTTTTTT	CASSRSAGSNEKLFF
.	TRBV7-8	.	TRBJ1-5	TGTGCCAGCAGCTTCTTAGTAAATCAGCCCCAGCATTTT	CASSFLVNQPQHF
once	TRBV7-8	TRBD1	TRBJ1-1	TGTGCCAGCAGCCCGGGACAGACGAACACTGAAGCTTTCTTT	CASSPGQTNTEAFF
once	TRBV19	TRBD1	TRBJ2-7	TGTGCCAGTAGTGGACAGGTCTCCTACGAGCAGTACTTC	CASSGQVSYEQYF
.	TRBV15	.	TRBJ1-3	TGTGCCACCAGCAGGTCGGACGGGAGCTCTGGAAACACCATATATTTT	CATSRSDGSSGNTIYF
.	TRBV7-9	.	TRBJ2-5	TGTGCCAGCAGCTTGAGGACAAACCAAGAGACCCAGTACTTC	CASSLRTNQETQYF
once	TRBV7-9	.	TRBJ1-1	TGTGCCAGCAGTAGCGGGACAGAAGCTTTCTTT	CASSSGTEAFF
.	TRBV10-3	.	TRBJ2-7	TGTGCCATCAACCGGGACACTTCCTACGAGCAGTACTTC	CAINRDTSYEQYF
.	TRBV5-1	TRBD1	TRBJ2-1	TGCGCCAGCCGTCCCCCAGGGGGCGCTTACAATGAGCAGTTCTTC	CASRPPGGAYNEQFF
.	TRBV28	.	TRBJ2-7	TGTGCCAGCAGTTTATCGGGGGACGAGCAGTACTTC	CASSLSGDEQYF
.	TRBV5-1	TRBD1	TRBJ1-2	TGCGCCAGCAGCTTGCTTCCGGGACAGGGGGTCGATGGCTACACCTTC	CASSLLPGQGVDGYTF
.	TRBV27	TRBD2	TRBJ2-5	TGTGCCAGCAGTTTCATAGCGGGTACACAAGAGACCCAGTACTTC	CASSFIAGTQETQYF
.	TRBV6-5	.	TRBJ2-3	TGTGCCAGCAGCGAATGGACAGGCACAGATACGCAGTATTTT	CASSEWTGTDTQYF
.	TRBV7-8	TRBD2	TRBJ2-1	TGTGCCAGCAGCTTAGTTAGCGGGAGTGGTGAGCAGTTCTTC	CASSLVSGSGEQFF
.	TRBV4-1	.	TRBJ2-7	TGCGCCAGCAGCCAAGTGGCAGGGCAAACCTACGAGCAGTACTTC	CASSQVAGQTYEQYF
.	TRBV28	.	TRBJ2-1	TGTGCCAGCAGTTTTAATACCTACAATGAGCAGTTCTTC	CASSFNTYNEQFF
.	TRBV7-2	.	TRBJ1-3	TGTGCCAGCAGACTGAACTCTGGAAACACCATATATTTT	CASRLNSGNTIYF
once	TRBV6-1	.	TRBJ1-1	TGTGCCAGCAGGTCGACAGACATGAACACTGAAGCTTTCTTT	CASRSTDMNTEAFF
.	TRBV27	.	TRBJ1-2	TGTGCCAGCAGACCCACAGGGAAAGTTGTCTACACCTTC	CASRPTGKVVYTF